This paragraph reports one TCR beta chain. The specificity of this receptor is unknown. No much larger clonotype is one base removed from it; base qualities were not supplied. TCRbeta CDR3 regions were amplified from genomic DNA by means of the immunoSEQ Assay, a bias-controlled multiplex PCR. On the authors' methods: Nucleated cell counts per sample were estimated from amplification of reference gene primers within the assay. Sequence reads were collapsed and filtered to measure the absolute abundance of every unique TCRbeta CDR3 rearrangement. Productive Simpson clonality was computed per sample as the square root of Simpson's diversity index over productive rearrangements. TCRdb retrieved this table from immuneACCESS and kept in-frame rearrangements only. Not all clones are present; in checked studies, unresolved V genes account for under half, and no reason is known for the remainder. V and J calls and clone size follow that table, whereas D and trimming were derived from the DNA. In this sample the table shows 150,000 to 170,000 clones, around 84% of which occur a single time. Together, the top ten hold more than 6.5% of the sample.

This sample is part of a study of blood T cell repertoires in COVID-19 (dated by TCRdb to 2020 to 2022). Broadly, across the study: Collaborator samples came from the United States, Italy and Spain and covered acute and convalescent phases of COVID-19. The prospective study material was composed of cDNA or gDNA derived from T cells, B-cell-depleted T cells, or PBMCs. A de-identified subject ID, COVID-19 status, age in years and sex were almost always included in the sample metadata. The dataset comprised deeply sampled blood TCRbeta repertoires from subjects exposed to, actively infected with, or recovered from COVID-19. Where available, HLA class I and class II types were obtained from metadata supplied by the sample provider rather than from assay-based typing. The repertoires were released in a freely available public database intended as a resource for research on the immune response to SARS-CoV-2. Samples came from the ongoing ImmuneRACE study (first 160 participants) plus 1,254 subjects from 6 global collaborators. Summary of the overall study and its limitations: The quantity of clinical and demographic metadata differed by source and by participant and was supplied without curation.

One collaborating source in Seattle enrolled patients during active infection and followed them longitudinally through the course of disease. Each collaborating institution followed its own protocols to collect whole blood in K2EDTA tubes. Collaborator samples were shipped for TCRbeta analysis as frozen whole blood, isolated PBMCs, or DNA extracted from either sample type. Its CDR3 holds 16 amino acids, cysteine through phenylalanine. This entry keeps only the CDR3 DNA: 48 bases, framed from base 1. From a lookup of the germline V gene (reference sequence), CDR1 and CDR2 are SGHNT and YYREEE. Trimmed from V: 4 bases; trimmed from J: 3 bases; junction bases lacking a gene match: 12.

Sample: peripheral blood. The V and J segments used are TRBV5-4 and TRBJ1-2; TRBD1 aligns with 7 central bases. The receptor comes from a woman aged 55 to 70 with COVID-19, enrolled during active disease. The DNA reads TGTGCCAGCAGCAACCCTGGAGGGGGCGGCGACTATGGCTACACCTTC. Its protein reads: CASSNPGGGGDYGYTF.